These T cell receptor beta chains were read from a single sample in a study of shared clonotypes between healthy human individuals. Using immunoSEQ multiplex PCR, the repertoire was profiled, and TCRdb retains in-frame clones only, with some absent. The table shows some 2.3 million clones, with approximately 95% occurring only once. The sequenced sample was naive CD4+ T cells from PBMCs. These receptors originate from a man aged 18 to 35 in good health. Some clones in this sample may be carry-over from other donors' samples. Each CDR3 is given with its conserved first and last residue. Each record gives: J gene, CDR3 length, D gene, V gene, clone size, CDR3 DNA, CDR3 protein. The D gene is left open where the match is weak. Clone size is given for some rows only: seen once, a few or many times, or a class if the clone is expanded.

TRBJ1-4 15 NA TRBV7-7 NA TGTGCCAGCACCCCCGGGTTAGGTGGTAGTGAAAAACTGTTTTTT CASTPGLGGSEKLFF
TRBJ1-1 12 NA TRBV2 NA TGTGCCAGCAGTGAAAGGACGGTTGAAGCTTTCTTT CASSERTVEAFF
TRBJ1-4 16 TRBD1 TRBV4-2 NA TGTGCCAGCAGCCAAGATATGGGACAGGGACGTGAAAAACTGTTTTTT CASSQDMGQGREKLFF
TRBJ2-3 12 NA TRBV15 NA TGTGCCACCAGCAGTGGCACAGATACGCAGTATTTT CATSSGTDTQYF
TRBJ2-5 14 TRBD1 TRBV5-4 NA TGTGCCAGCAGCCACCAGGGGGTCCAAGAGACCCAGTACTTC CASSHQGVQETQYF
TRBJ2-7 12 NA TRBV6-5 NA TGTGCCAGCGGAAGAAGCTCCTACGAGCAGTACTTC CASGRSSYEQYF
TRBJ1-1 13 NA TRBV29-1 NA TGCAGCGTGGAGAAAACCTTGAACACTGAAGCTTTCTTT CSVEKTLNTEAFF
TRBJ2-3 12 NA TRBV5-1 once TGCGCCAGCAGCTTACCGGGGGATACGCAGTATTTT CASSLPGDTQYF
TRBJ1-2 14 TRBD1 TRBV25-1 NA TGTGCCAGCAGTGGAGTGGTTACAGGGGGTGGCTACACCTTC CASSGVVTGGGYTF
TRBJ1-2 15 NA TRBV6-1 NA TGTGCCAGCAGTGAAGTAGTGACGCAGATTTATGGCTACACCTTC CASSEVVTQIYGYTF
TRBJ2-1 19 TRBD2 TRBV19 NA TGTGCCAGTAGTAGCCTCCACTTCGGTCGTGCATACGGGGGGACTGAGCAGTTCTTC CASSSLHFGRAYGGTEQFF
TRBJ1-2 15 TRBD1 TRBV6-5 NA TGTGCCAGCAGGGACCCTACGACAGGGGCCTATGGCTACACCTTC CASRDPTTGAYGYTF
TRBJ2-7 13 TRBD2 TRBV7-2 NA TGTGCCAGCAGCCCCCGGGGGGGAAGGCTTCAGTACTTC CASSPRGGRLQYF
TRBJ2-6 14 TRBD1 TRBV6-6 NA TGTGCCAGCAGTTCCGCCGACAGGGGACTCGTCCTGACTTTC CASSSADRGLVLTF
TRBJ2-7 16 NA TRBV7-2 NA TGTGCCAGCAGCCCAGGGGGAGCTAGCGCCGCCTACGAGCAGTACTTC CASSPGGASAAYEQYF
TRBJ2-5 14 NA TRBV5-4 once TGTGCCAGCAGCTTGGTGGCAGCCCAAGAGACCCAGTACTTC CASSLVAAQETQYF
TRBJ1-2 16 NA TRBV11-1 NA TGTGCCAGCAGTCAATTTCGGGACGGAGGATACTATGGCTACACCTTC CASSQFRDGGYYGYTF
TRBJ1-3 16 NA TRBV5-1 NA TGCGCCAGCAGCTTGATAGCAGGCCCCTCTGGAAACACCATATATTTT CASSLIAGPSGNTIYF
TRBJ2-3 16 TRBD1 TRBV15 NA TGTGCCACCAGCAGGAACTCGTTAGGACAGGGGGATACGCAGTATTTT CATSRNSLGQGDTQYF
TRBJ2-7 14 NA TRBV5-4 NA TGTGCCAGCAGCCGAGGGACGCCCTCCTACGAGCAGTACTTC CASSRGTPSYEQYF
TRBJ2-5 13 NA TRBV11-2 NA TGTGCCAGCAGCCCCACAACCCAAGAGACCCAGTACTTC CASSPTTQETQYF
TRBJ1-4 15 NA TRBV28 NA TGTGCCAGCAGTTCGCAAGGGGAAGCTAATGAAAAACTGTTTTTT CASSSQGEANEKLFF
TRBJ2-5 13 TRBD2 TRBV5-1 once TGCGCCAGCAGACTGAGCGGGACAGAGACCCAGTACTTC CASRLSGTETQYF
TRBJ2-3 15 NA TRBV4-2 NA TGTGCCAGCAGCCAAGATTGGAGAGGCGGGGATACGCAGTATTTT CASSQDWRGGDTQYF
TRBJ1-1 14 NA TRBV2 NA TGTGCCAGCAGTGGAGGTAGAGTCGGGCTCCCGGCTTTCTTT CASSGGRVGLPAFF
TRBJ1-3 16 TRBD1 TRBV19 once TGTGCCAGTAGTTCCTCGGACAGGGGCGCTGGAAACACCATATATTTT CASSSSDRGAGNTIYF
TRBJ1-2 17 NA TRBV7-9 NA TGTGCCAGCAGCTTAGCAGTTGGGCAGGGGAAGAGAGGTGGCTACACCTTC CASSLAVGQGKRGGYTF
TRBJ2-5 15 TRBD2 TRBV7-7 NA TGTGCCAGCAGCTTTGGACTAGCGAGTCAAGAGACCCAGTACTTC CASSFGLASQETQYF
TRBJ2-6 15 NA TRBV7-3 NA TGTGCCAGCAGCCGTGGAGGGCCTGTCGCCAACGTCCTGACTTTC CASSRGGPVANVLTF
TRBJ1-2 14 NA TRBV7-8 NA TGTGCCAGCAGCTTAGTAATAGGAACCTATGGCTACACCTTC CASSLVIGTYGYTF
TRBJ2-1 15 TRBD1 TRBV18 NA TGTGCCAGCTCACCCCAGGGGGCGGCCTACAATGAGCAGTTCTTC CASSPQGAAYNEQFF